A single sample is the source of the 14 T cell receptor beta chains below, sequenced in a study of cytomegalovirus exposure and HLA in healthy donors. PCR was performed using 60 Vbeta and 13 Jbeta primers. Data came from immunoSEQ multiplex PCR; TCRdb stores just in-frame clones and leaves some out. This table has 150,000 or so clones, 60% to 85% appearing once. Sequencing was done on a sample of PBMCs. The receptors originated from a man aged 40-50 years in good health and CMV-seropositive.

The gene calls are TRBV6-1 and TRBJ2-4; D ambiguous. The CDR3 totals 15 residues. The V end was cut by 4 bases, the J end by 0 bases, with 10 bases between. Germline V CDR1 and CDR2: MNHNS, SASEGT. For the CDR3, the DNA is TGTGCCAGCAGTGTTACAGAACAAGCCAAAAACATTCAGTACTTC. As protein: CASSVTEQAKNIQYF.

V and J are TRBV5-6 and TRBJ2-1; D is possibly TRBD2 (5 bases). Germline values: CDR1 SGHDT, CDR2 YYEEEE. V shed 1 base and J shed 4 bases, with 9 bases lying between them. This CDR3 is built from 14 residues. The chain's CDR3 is CASSLPWTYNEQFF. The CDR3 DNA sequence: TGTGCCAGCAGCTTGCCGTGGACTTACAATGAGCAGTTCTTC.

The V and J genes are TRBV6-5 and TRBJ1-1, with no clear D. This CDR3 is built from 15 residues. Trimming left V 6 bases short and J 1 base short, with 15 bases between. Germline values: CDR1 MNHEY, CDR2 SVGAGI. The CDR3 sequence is CASSLSRHSNTEAFF. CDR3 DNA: TGTGCCAGCAGCTTATCCAGACACTCGAACACTGAAGCTTTCTTT.

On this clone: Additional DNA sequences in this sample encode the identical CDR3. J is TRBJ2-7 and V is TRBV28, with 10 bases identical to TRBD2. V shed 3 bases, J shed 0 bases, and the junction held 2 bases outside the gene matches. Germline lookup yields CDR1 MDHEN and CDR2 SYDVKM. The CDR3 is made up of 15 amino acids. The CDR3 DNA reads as TGTGCCAGCAGTTTGAGGACTAGCGGCTCCTACGAGCAGTACTTC. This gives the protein CASSLRTSGSYEQYF.

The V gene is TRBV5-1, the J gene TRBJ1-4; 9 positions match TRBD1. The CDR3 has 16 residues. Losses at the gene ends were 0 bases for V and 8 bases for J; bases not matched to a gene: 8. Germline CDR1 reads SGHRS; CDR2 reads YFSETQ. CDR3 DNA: TGCGCCAGCAGCTTGGGCCGGGACAGGGTGGTGGAAAAACTGTTTTTT. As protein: CASSLGRDRVVEKLFF.

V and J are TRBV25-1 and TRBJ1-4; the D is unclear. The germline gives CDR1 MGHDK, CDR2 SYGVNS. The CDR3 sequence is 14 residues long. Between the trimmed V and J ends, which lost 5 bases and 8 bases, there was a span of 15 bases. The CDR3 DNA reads TGTGCCAGCAGTCCAACCGATACAGTAGAAAAACTGTTTTTT. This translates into CASSPTDTVEKLFF.

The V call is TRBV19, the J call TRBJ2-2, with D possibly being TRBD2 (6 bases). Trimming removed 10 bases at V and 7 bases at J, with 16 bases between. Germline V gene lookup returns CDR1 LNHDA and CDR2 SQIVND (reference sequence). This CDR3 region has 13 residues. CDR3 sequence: CATTSPPGGELFF. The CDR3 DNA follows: TGTGCCACCACTAGCCCCCCTGGCGGGGAGCTGTTTTTT.

In nucleotides, the CDR3 is TGTGCCAGCAGCCCCAGGAGCGGGAGCGCAGATACGCAGTATTTT. Protein sequence: CASSPRSGSADTQYF. The chain recombines TRBV28 with TRBJ2-3; 8 nucleotides match TRBD2. The CDR3 totals 15 residues. Unmatched junction bases numbered 9, after V lost 6 bases and J lost 4 bases. Per germline, CDR1 MDHEN and CDR2 SYDVKM.

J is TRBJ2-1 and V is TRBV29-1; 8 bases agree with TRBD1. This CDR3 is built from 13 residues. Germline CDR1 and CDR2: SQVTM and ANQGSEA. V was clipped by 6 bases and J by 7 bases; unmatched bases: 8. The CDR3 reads CSVQDRAGNEQFF. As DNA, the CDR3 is TGCAGCGTCCAGGACAGGGCAGGGAATGAGCAGTTCTTC.

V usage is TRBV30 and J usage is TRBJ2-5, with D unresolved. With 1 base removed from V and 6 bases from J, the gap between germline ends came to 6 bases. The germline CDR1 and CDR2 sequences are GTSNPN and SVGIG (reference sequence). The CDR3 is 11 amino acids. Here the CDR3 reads CAWSGSQTQYF. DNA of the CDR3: TGTGCCTGGAGTGGGAGTCAGACCCAGTACTTC. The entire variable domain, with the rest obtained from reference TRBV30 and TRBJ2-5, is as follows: SQTIHQWPATLVQPVGSPLSLECTVEGTSNPNLYWYRQAAGRGLQLLFYSVGIGQISSEVPQNLSASRPQDRQFILSSKKLLLSDSGFYLCAWSGSQTQYFGPGTRLLVL.

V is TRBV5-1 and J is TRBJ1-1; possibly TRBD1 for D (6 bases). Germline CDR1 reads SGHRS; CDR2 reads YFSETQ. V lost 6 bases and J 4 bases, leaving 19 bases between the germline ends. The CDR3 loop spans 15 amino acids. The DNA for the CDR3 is TGCGCCAGCAAGGGGAACAGGGATGTGCGCACTGAAGCTTTCTTT. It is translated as CASKGNRDVRTEAFF.

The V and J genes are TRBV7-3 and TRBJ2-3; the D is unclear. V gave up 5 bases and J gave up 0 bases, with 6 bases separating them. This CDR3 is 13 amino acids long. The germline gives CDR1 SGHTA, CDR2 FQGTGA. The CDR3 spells CASSPTSTDTQYF. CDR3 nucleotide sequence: TGTGCCAGCAGCCCTACTAGCACAGATACGCAGTATTTT.

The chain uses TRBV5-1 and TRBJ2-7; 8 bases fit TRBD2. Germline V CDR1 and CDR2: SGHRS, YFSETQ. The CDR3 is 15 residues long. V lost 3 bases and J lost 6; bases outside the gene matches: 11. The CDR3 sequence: CASSSLADNVPEQYF. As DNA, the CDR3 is TGCGCCAGCAGCTCACTAGCGGACAATGTCCCCGAGCAGTACTTC.

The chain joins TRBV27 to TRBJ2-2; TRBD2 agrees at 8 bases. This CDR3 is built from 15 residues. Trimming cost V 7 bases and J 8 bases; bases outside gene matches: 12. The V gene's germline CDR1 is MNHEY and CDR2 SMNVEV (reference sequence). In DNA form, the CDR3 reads TGTGCCAGCAAGGACGGGCTAGCGGGTCGGGGGGAGCTGTTTTTT. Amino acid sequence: CASKDGLAGRGELFF.